Here is one T cell receptor beta chain with its context. These data originate in a study of radiotherapy plus CTLA-4 blockade in lung cancer. Enrolled patients, whose metastatic non-small-cell lung cancer was chemo-refractory, received focal radiation plus CTLA-4 blockade with ipilimumab. Sequencing was performed with immunoSEQ multiplex PCR; in TCRdb, only in-frame clones are kept and a portion is missing. This sample has 100,000 to 150,000 clones, with about four fifths found just once. The sample here was peripheral blood, taken from a patient treated with radiotherapy plus ipilimumab. The clonotype was recovered from a human donor with non-small cell lung cancer who had a partial response to radiotherapy plus ipilimumab.

CDR3 DNA sequence: TGCGCCAGCAGCTCGAACAGGTTGGAGAACACTGAAGCTTTCTTT. Amino acids: CASSSNRLENTEAFF. V usage is TRBV5-1 and J usage is TRBJ1-1; perhaps TRBD1 as D (5 bases). The V and J ends lost 3 bases and 1 base respectively, with 13 bases between them. Looked up from germline, CDR1 is SGHRS and CDR2 is YFSETQ. This CDR3 is 15 amino acids long.